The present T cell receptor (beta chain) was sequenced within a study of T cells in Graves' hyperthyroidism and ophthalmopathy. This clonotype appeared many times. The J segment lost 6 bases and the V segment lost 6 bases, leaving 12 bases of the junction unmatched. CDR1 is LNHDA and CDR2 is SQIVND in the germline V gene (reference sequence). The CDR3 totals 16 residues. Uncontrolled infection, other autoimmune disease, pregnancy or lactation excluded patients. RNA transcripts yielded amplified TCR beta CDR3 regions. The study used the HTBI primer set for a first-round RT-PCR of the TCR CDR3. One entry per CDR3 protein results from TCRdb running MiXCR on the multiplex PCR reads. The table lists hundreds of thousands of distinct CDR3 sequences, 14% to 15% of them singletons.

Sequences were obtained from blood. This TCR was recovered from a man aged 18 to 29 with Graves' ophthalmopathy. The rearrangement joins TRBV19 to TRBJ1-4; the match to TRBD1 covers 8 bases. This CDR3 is CASSPLQGASDEKLFF. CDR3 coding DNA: TGTGCCAGTAGCCCTCTTCAGGGGGCAAGTGATGAAAAACTGTTTTTT.